Listed below are T cell receptor beta chains from one sample, sequenced in a study of T cell responses to AZD1222 COVID-19 vaccine. TCRdb's table, derived via immunoSEQ multiplex PCR, lists solely in-frame clones and lacks some. This repertoire shows fewer than 70,000 clones, 80% found once; its top ten account for over 12%. The specimen comprised peripheral blood, sampled 28 days after the second AZD1222 dose. Receptors were obtained from an adult who received the AZD1222 COVID-19 vaccine. Each CDR3 is given with its conserved first and last residue. The order of the fields is D gene, V gene, clone size, J gene, CDR3 DNA, CDR3 protein. A D gene is named only where the DNA matches it firmly. Size is stated for part of the rows, as once, few or many counts, or as a class when the clone is expanded.

d_call: .; v_call: TRBV7-2; clone_size: .; j_call: TRBJ2-2; cdr3_nt: TGTGCCAGCAGCTTAGTAGGTGATGCCGGGGAGCTGTTTTTT; cdr3_aa: CASSLVGDAGELFF
d_call: TRBD1; v_call: TRBV7-2; clone_size: .; j_call: TRBJ1-1; cdr3_nt: TGTGCCAGCAGCTTAGCGGGACAGGGGGCGCCTGTGGAAGCTTTCTTT; cdr3_aa: CASSLAGQGAPVEAFF
d_call: .; v_call: TRBV2; clone_size: .; j_call: TRBJ2-3; cdr3_nt: TGTGCCAGCAGTACGGGGACCGCGCCGGATCCAGATACGCAGTATTTT; cdr3_aa: CASSTGTAPDPDTQYF
d_call: .; v_call: TRBV30; clone_size: few; j_call: TRBJ1-3; cdr3_nt: TGTGCCTGGACGGAAGTTCCTAGAGGAAACACCATATATTTT; cdr3_aa: CAWTEVPRGNTIYF
d_call: .; v_call: TRBV3-1/TRBV3-2; clone_size: .; j_call: TRBJ2-5; cdr3_nt: TGTGCCAGCAGCCAAGATACGGCAGGCCAAGAGACCCAGTACTTC; cdr3_aa: CASSQDTAGQETQYF
d_call: .; v_call: TRBV6-5; clone_size: .; j_call: TRBJ1-1; cdr3_nt: TGTGCCAGCAAGGCGGGGGGCGCTGAAGCTTTCTTT; cdr3_aa: CASKAGGAEAFF
d_call: .; v_call: TRBV9; clone_size: .; j_call: TRBJ1-3; cdr3_nt: TGTGCCAGCGGTAGAAGAGGGTCTGGAAACACCATATATTTT; cdr3_aa: CASGRRGSGNTIYF
d_call: TRBD1; v_call: TRBV4-1; clone_size: few; j_call: TRBJ2-7; cdr3_nt: TGCGCCAGCAGCCATACCCTACAGGGGGACGAGCAGTACTTC; cdr3_aa: CASSHTLQGDEQYF
d_call: .; v_call: TRBV5-1; clone_size: .; j_call: TRBJ2-7; cdr3_nt: TGCGCCAGCAGTTACACTTCCCGGGTGTATTCAGGCGAGCAGTACTTC; cdr3_aa: CASSYTSRVYSGEQYF
d_call: .; v_call: TRBV28; clone_size: .; j_call: TRBJ1-2; cdr3_nt: TGTGCCAGCAGTTTTGGCACATACTATGGCTACACCTTC; cdr3_aa: CASSFGTYYGYTF
d_call: .; v_call: TRBV2; clone_size: .; j_call: TRBJ2-1; cdr3_nt: TGTGCCAGCAGTGAGTCTGGGAATGAGCAGTTCTTC; cdr3_aa: CASSESGNEQFF
d_call: .; v_call: TRBV3-1/TRBV3-2; clone_size: .; j_call: TRBJ1-2; cdr3_nt: TGTGCCAGCAGCCAAGCTGATTATGGATACACCTTC; cdr3_aa: CASSQADYGYTF
d_call: .; v_call: TRBV28; clone_size: few; j_call: TRBJ1-1; cdr3_nt: TGTGCCAGCAGTTTACCTCCAGGGGTGAACACTGAAGCTTTCTTT; cdr3_aa: CASSLPPGVNTEAFF
d_call: .; v_call: TRBV7-9; clone_size: .; j_call: TRBJ1-1; cdr3_nt: TGTGCCAGCAGCTTACACGACACGACTGAAGCTTTCTTT; cdr3_aa: CASSLHDTTEAFF
d_call: .; v_call: TRBV28; clone_size: .; j_call: TRBJ2-5; cdr3_nt: TGTGCCAGCAGCCTAGGGGGACACGGAGGGACCCAGTACTTC; cdr3_aa: CASSLGGHGGTQYF
d_call: TRBD2; v_call: TRBV4-1; clone_size: .; j_call: TRBJ2-3; cdr3_nt: TGCGCCAGCCGGACTAGCGGGGGGGCGGCAGATACGCAGTATTTT; cdr3_aa: CASRTSGGAADTQYF
d_call: .; v_call: TRBV3-1/TRBV3-2; clone_size: .; j_call: TRBJ2-5; cdr3_nt: TGTGCCTCATTAGGGGGGGCGCGTGAGACCCAGTACTTC; cdr3_aa: CASLGGARETQYF
d_call: .; v_call: TRBV3-1/TRBV3-2; clone_size: .; j_call: TRBJ2-7; cdr3_nt: TGTGCCAGCCCCGACTACGAGCAGTACTTC; cdr3_aa: CASPDYEQYF
d_call: .; v_call: TRBV3-1/TRBV3-2; clone_size: .; j_call: TRBJ2-2; cdr3_nt: TGTGCCAGCAGCCAACCCGGGTTGACCACCGGGGAGCTGTTTTTT; cdr3_aa: CASSQPGLTTGELFF
d_call: .; v_call: TRBV2; clone_size: few; j_call: TRBJ1-5; cdr3_nt: TGTGCCAGCAGTTCCTACAGGGAAAACAATCAGCCCCAGCATTTT; cdr3_aa: CASSSYRENNQPQHF
d_call: .; v_call: TRBV5-1; clone_size: .; j_call: TRBJ1-1; cdr3_nt: TGCGCCAGCAGCTTGGATGGGGTCCGCTACACTGAAGCTTTCTTT; cdr3_aa: CASSLDGVRYTEAFF
d_call: .; v_call: TRBV19; clone_size: .; j_call: TRBJ1-5; cdr3_nt: TGTGCCAGTACCCATTCTCACAGGTTGTATCAGCCCCAGCATTTT; cdr3_aa: CASTHSHRLYQPQHF
d_call: TRBD1; v_call: TRBV27; clone_size: .; j_call: TRBJ1-2; cdr3_nt: TGTGCCAGCAGTCTGCGACAGGGGATGTACGGCTACACCTTC; cdr3_aa: CASSLRQGMYGYTF
d_call: TRBD2; v_call: TRBV7-7; clone_size: .; j_call: TRBJ2-1; cdr3_nt: TGTGCTAGCAGCTTAGCACCTAGCGGGGACAATGAGCAGTTCTTC; cdr3_aa: CASSLAPSGDNEQFF
d_call: .; v_call: TRBV15; clone_size: .; j_call: TRBJ1-5; cdr3_nt: TGTGCCACCAGACACCTAGGGGAACCTGATCAGCCCCAGCATTTT; cdr3_aa: CATRHLGEPDQPQHF
d_call: .; v_call: TRBV18; clone_size: .; j_call: TRBJ2-2; cdr3_nt: TGTGCCACCTTATCCACTCCGAACACCGGGGAGCTGTTTTTT; cdr3_aa: CATLSTPNTGELFF
d_call: TRBD1; v_call: TRBV29-1; clone_size: .; j_call: TRBJ1-2; cdr3_nt: TGCAGCGTTGTAGCCGGACAGGGGGCCGCTAACTATGGCTACACCTTC; cdr3_aa: CSVVAGQGAANYGYTF
d_call: .; v_call: TRBV3-1/TRBV3-2; clone_size: .; j_call: TRBJ2-5; cdr3_nt: TGTGCCAGCAGCCGGCTAGCTGGTGAGACCCAGTACTTC; cdr3_aa: CASSRLAGETQYF
d_call: TRBD1; v_call: TRBV29-1; clone_size: .; j_call: TRBJ1-4; cdr3_nt: TGCAGCGTTGTCGGCAGGGGGGTATTGACTAATGAAAAACTGTTTTTT; cdr3_aa: CSVVGRGVLTNEKLFF
d_call: .; v_call: TRBV10-3; clone_size: .; j_call: TRBJ1-4; cdr3_nt: TGTGCCATCAGTGGAGGGGTTGACGAAAAACTGTTTTTT; cdr3_aa: CAISGGVDEKLFF
d_call: TRBD1; v_call: TRBV5-5; clone_size: .; j_call: TRBJ1-6; cdr3_nt: TGTGCCAGCAGCTTGGTAGCGTCGGGGACAGGGAGGAATTCACCCCTCCACTTT; cdr3_aa: CASSLVASGTGRNSPLHF
d_call: .; v_call: TRBV18; clone_size: .; j_call: TRBJ2-7; cdr3_nt: TGTGCCAGCTCACCAGTAGGGATGTCCTACGAGCAGTACTTC; cdr3_aa: CASSPVGMSYEQYF
d_call: TRBD1; v_call: TRBV7-9; clone_size: .; j_call: TRBJ2-5; cdr3_nt: TGTGCCAGCAGCTTAGCGTTCCCGGCAGGGGGAGAGACCCAGTACTTC; cdr3_aa: CASSLAFPAGGETQYF
d_call: .; v_call: TRBV15; clone_size: .; j_call: TRBJ2-5; cdr3_nt: TGTGCCACCAGCAGAGATCGACCTCAAGAGACCCAGTACTTC; cdr3_aa: CATSRDRPQETQYF
d_call: TRBD1; v_call: TRBV15; clone_size: .; j_call: TRBJ1-6; cdr3_nt: TGTGCCACCAGCAGAACAACCCAGACAGGGTCCTATAATTCACCCCTCCACTTT; cdr3_aa: CATSRTTQTGSYNSPLHF
d_call: .; v_call: TRBV5-1; clone_size: .; j_call: TRBJ2-1; cdr3_nt: TGCGCCAGCAGCTTACGAGGAGAAAATGAGCAGTTCTTC; cdr3_aa: CASSLRGENEQFF
d_call: TRBD2; v_call: TRBV4-1; clone_size: .; j_call: TRBJ2-5; cdr3_nt: TGCGCCAGCAGCCAAGTGAAGCTAGCGGGGGATCAAGAGACCCAGTACTTC; cdr3_aa: CASSQVKLAGDQETQYF
d_call: .; v_call: TRBV5-1; clone_size: once; j_call: TRBJ1-3; cdr3_nt: TGCGCCAGCAGCTTCGAGGGGGAGCCTGGAAACACCATATATTTT; cdr3_aa: CASSFEGEPGNTIYF
d_call: .; v_call: TRBV18; clone_size: .; j_call: TRBJ1-1; cdr3_nt: TGTGCCAGCTCACCTCAGGGGTCAGACACTGAAGCTTTCTTT; cdr3_aa: CASSPQGSDTEAFF
d_call: .; v_call: TRBV19; clone_size: .; j_call: TRBJ1-4; cdr3_nt: TGTGCCAGTAGGAACCTTGCAACTAATGAAAAACTGTTTTTT; cdr3_aa: CASRNLATNEKLFF
d_call: .; v_call: TRBV6-1; clone_size: .; j_call: TRBJ2-1; cdr3_nt: TGTGCCAGCAGTGAAGGACAATACAATGAGCAGTTCTTC; cdr3_aa: CASSEGQYNEQFF
d_call: .; v_call: TRBV6-5; clone_size: .; j_call: TRBJ1-2; cdr3_nt: TGTGCCAGCGGTTCCAAGGTCACCTACTCGAACTATGGCTACACCTTC; cdr3_aa: CASGSKVTYSNYGYTF
d_call: .; v_call: TRBV19; clone_size: few; j_call: TRBJ1-3; cdr3_nt: TGTGCCAGTAGTATCGGCAGCTCTGGAAACACCATATATTTT; cdr3_aa: CASSIGSSGNTIYF
d_call: TRBD2; v_call: TRBV6-1; clone_size: few; j_call: TRBJ2-7; cdr3_nt: TGTGCCAGCAGTGCAAATCCCGGGACTAGCGGATTCTACGAGCAGTACTTC; cdr3_aa: CASSANPGTSGFYEQYF
d_call: .; v_call: TRBV3-1/TRBV3-2; clone_size: few; j_call: TRBJ2-2; cdr3_nt: TGTGCCAGCAGGGGGGCGGCAGGAGGGGACACCGGGGAGCTGTTTTTT; cdr3_aa: CASRGAAGGDTGELFF
d_call: TRBD1; v_call: TRBV27; clone_size: .; j_call: TRBJ1-6; cdr3_nt: TGTGCCAGCAGTACCAACAGGGGTTCACCCCTCCACTTT; cdr3_aa: CASSTNRGSPLHF
d_call: .; v_call: TRBV6-1; clone_size: few; j_call: TRBJ2-5; cdr3_nt: TGTGCCAGCAGTGAAGCAGTCCTATCCCAAGAGACCCAGTACTTC; cdr3_aa: CASSEAVLSQETQYF
d_call: TRBD2; v_call: TRBV13; clone_size: .; j_call: TRBJ2-3; cdr3_nt: TGTGCCAGCAGCTTAGGTGGAGTCGGGGGGTTTGCCGGCACAGATACGCAGTATTTT; cdr3_aa: CASSLGGVGGFAGTDTQYF
d_call: TRBD2; v_call: TRBV9; clone_size: .; j_call: TRBJ2-5; cdr3_nt: TGTGCCAGCAGCACCGGGGGGGAGACCCAGTACTTC; cdr3_aa: CASSTGGETQYF
d_call: TRBD1; v_call: TRBV10-3; clone_size: .; j_call: TRBJ2-7; cdr3_nt: TGTGCCATCAGTGGCTCCATAGCCGGGACAGGGCCCTACGAGCAGTACTTC; cdr3_aa: CAISGSIAGTGPYEQYF